The 5 T cell receptor beta chains listed next were all sequenced from one sample in a study of OX40 agonist ivuxolimab in advanced cancers. Sequenced by immunoSEQ multiplex PCR; TCRdb stores in-frame clones only, minus some. This table holds about 80,000 clones, 90% found once. The material was CD4+ or CD8+ T cells sorted from blood, obtained in a trial of the OX40 agonist ivuxolimab. These TCRs come from an adult with an advanced solid tumor such as melanoma, head and neck, liver or kidney cancer.

V gene TRBV2 combines with J gene TRBJ2-3, with 8 positions matching TRBD2. The ends lost 9 bases at V and 8 bases at J; junction bases unmatched: 4. CDR3 size: 11 residues. Germline loops: CDR1 SNHLY, CDR2 FYNNEI. The CDR3 region has the DNA TGTGCCAGTGGAACTAGCGGTACGCAGTATTTT. This translates into CASGTSGTQYF.

The chain links TRBV5-8 to TRBJ2-7, with 7 bases identical to TRBD2. The CDR3 runs to 16 residues. Germline CDR1 SGHTS, CDR2 YDEGEE. With V trimmed by 1 base and J by 2 bases, 9 bases remained unmatched. The CDR3 DNA is TGTGCCAGCAGCTTGTTTTCCGGGAGGCATCCCTACGAGCAGTACTTC. Protein sequence: CASSLFSGRHPYEQYF.

The chain couples TRBV7-9 to TRBJ1-2; D is unclear. The germline gives CDR1 SEHNR, CDR2 FQNEAQ (reference sequence). V was clipped by 8 bases and J by 0 bases, with 7 bases between them. The CDR3 totals 12 residues. The CDR3 DNA follows: TGTGCCAGCGGCGGAGCTAACTATGGCTACACCTTC. It translates to CASGGANYGYTF.

This clone was picked up one time. CDR3 DNA: TGTGCCAGCTCGGGGGTCCCCTACGAGCAGTACTTC. The encoded protein is CASSGVPYEQYF. The chain links TRBV6-6 to TRBJ2-7; a weak D match, TRBD2 (6 bases). Germline V lookup: CDR1 MNHNY, CDR2 SVGAGI (reference sequence). CDR3 length: 12 residues. V was clipped by 8 bases and J by 2 bases, with 10 bases between them.

The J gene is TRBJ2-3, the V gene TRBV5-1; no definite D call. Germline V gene lookup returns CDR1 SGHRS and CDR2 YFSETQ. With 7 bases removed from V and 2 bases from J, the gap between germline ends came to 11 bases. CDR3 length equals 13 residues. The CDR3 DNA sequence: TGCGCCAGCGCTGGGGTAATCACAGATACGCAGTATTTT. This sequence encodes CASAGVITDTQYF.